Following are 17 T cell receptor beta chains from one sample sequenced in a study of control samples from healthy donors and cancer patients. Sequenced by immunoSEQ multiplex PCR; TCRdb stores in-frame clones only, minus some. The sample carries fewer than 20,000 clones, more than 75% recorded once. The material sequenced was PBMCs. The receptors come from a woman between 65 and 79 years old with colorectal cancer.

The rearrangement links TRBV6-5 to TRBJ2-7; a weak D match, TRBD1 (6 bases). Trimming stripped 2 bases from V and 6 bases from J, with 17 bases between. Germline lookup yields CDR1 MNHEY and CDR2 SVGAGI. The CDR3 has 15 residues. CDR3 coding DNA: TGTGCCAGCAGTTACGGGGGAACAGGGATGGTCGAGCAGTACTTC. It translates to CASSYGGTGMVEQYF.

The DNA for the CDR3 is TGTGCCTGTCTCGAGGGGGAGTATATAACAGATACGCAGTATTTT. Residues: CACLEGEYITDTQYF. This rearrangement joins TRBV30 to TRBJ2-3; tentative D call: TRBD1 (6 bases). The CDR3 sequence is 15 residues long. With 6 bases removed from V and 3 bases from J, the gap between germline ends came to 19 bases. Germline V gives CDR1 GTSNPN, CDR2 SVGIG (reference sequence).

This clone was detected once. The V and J genes are TRBV7-8 and TRBJ2-7; the D gene is possibly TRBD1 (6 bases). The length of the CDR3 is 15 residues. The germline V gene encodes CDR1 SGHVS and CDR2 FQNEAQ. V gave up 5 bases and J gave up 7 bases, with 21 bases separating them. The CDR3 DNA follows: TGTGCCAGCAGCATAACTATGACAGGTGCTTCAGAGCAGTACTTC. Its translation: CASSITMTGASEQYF.

The chain couples TRBV18 to TRBJ2-7; TRBD2 matches at 12 bases. Germline CDR1 is KGHSH and CDR2 is LQKENI. Losses at the gene ends were 1 base for V and 2 bases for J; bases not matched to a gene: 9. This CDR3 is built from 18 residues. CDR3 coding DNA: TGTGCCAGCTCACCACAGGCTAGCGGGGGGGCCGAAACCTACGAGCAGTACTTC. The encoded protein is CASSPQASGGAETYEQYF.

This chain links TRBV11-3 with TRBJ2-2, with 7 nucleotides matching TRBD2. The germline gives CDR1 SGHNT, CDR2 YENEEA. After removal of 2 bases from V and 1 base from J, the junction contained 1 base not matched to a gene. CDR3 length equals 15 residues. In DNA, the CDR3 is TGTGCCAGCAGCTTAAGCGGGATGAACACCGGGGAGCTGTTTTTT. Protein sequence: CASSLSGMNTGELFF. Using reference TRBV11-3 and TRBJ2-2 for the parts outside the CDR3, the full variable domain is EAGVVQSPRYKIIEKKQPVAFWCNPISGHNTLYWYLQNLGQGPELLIRYENEEAVDDSQLPKDRFSAERLKGVDSTLKIQPAELGDSAVYLCASSLSGMNTGELFFGEGSRLTVL.

As concerns this clone: Other DNA sequences in this specimen translate into the identical CDR3. CDR3 sequence: CASSLEWETQYF. DNA for the CDR3: TGCGCCAGCAGCTTGGAGTGGGAGACCCAGTACTTC. This sequence joins TRBV5-1 and TRBJ2-5; no clear D gene. Germline V gene data show CDR1 as SGHRS and CDR2 as YFSETQ. Trimming left V 0 bases short and J 5 bases short, with 5 bases between. This CDR3 is 12 amino acids long.

As for this clone: A junction boundary mismatches the germline segment, possibly from a read error. The chain uses TRBV4-2 and TRBJ2-7; 11 bases line up with TRBD2. The CDR3 spans 16 residues. Germline lookup yields CDR1 LGHNA and CDR2 YNFKEQ. CDR3 region: CASSPRPLAGGYEQYF. CDR3 nucleotides: TGTGCCAGCAGCCCCCGGCCGCTAGCGGGGGGTTACGAGCAGTATTTC.

V usage is TRBV24-1 and J usage is TRBJ1-2; D is undetermined. V was trimmed by 3 bases and J by 4 bases, leaving 11 bases between them. Germline CDR1 KGHDR, CDR2 SFDVKD. The CDR3 is 14 residues long. Written as DNA, the CDR3 is TGTGCCACCAGTGATCGTTCGGAGGGCTATGGCTACACCTTC. Translation: CATSDRSEGYGYTF.

Only a few counts were recorded for this clone. The chain combines TRBV12-3 or TRBV12-4 with TRBJ1-2; D remains unclear. There are 13 residues in the CDR3. V gave up 7 bases and J gave up 0 bases, with 9 bases separating them. The CDR3 reads CASTPLTNYGYTF. DNA of the CDR3: TGTGCCAGCACTCCGTTAACTAACTATGGCTACACCTTC.

This clone has just one count. The chain recombines TRBV18 with TRBJ2-1, with 7 bases identical to TRBD2. CDR1 KGHSH and CDR2 LQKENI come from the germline V gene. Trimming took 0 bases from V and 3 from J; bases not matched to a gene: 5. The CDR3 spans 16 residues. This CDR3 reads CASSPPGRGSYNEQFF. CDR3 sequence (DNA): TGTGCCAGCTCACCACCCGGGCGGGGGAGCTACAATGAGCAGTTCTTC.

The gene calls are TRBV3-1 (or the pseudogene TRBV3-2) and TRBJ2-7; D is unclear. Germline CDR1 LGHDT, CDR2 YNNKEL (reference sequence). The CDR3 runs 17 residues. Trimming left V 0 bases short and J 4 bases short, with 19 bases between. The CDR3 region has the DNA TGTGCCAGCAGCCAAGATCCCGGACGTAAAAGGCGATACGAGCAGTACTTC. It is translated as CASSQDPGRKRRYEQYF.

V gene TRBV19 combines with J gene TRBJ1-2, with 9 positions matching TRBD1. V gave up 5 bases and J gave up 8 bases; unmatched junction bases: 6. The CDR3 is 13 amino acids. Germline CDR1 and CDR2: LNHDA and SQIVND (reference sequence). CDR3: CASSEQGAKGYTF. The CDR3 region has the DNA TGTGCCAGTAGTGAACAGGGGGCGAAGGGCTACACCTTC.

The chain combines TRBV4-1 with TRBJ2-2; no definite D call. V lost 0 bases and J 8 bases, leaving 4 bases between the germline ends. This CDR3 is 12 amino acids long. CDR1 and CDR2 (germline): MGHRA, YSYEKL. CDR3 nucleotides: TGCGCCAGCAGCCAAGAGTTGGGGGAGCTGTTTTTT. Residues: CASSQELGELFF.

This clone has just one count. The same CDR3 arises from other DNA sequences in this sample as well. The chain links TRBV5-1 to TRBJ2-3, with D maybe TRBD1 (6 bases). Germline values: CDR1 SGHRS, CDR2 YFSETQ. Between the trimmed V and J ends, which lost 4 bases and 0 bases, there was a span of 9 bases. The CDR3 is 14 amino acids. The CDR3 loop reads CASSTGPSTDTQYF. The DNA of the CDR3 is TGCGCCAGCAGCACAGGGCCTAGCACAGATACGCAGTATTTT. Filled out from reference TRBV5-1 and TRBJ2-3, the complete variable domain reads KAGVTQTPRYLIKTRGQQVTLSCSPISGHRSVSWYQQTPGQGLQFLFEYFSETQRNKGNFPGRFSGRQFSNSRSEMNVSTLELGDSALYLCASSTGPSTDTQYFGPGTRLTVL.

The chain recombines TRBV6-2 or TRBV6-3 with TRBJ1-4, with D perhaps matching TRBD1 (6 bases). Between the trimmed V and J ends, which lost 2 bases and 4 bases, there was a span of 8 bases. There are 14 residues in the CDR3. Per the germline V gene, CDR1 is MNHEY and CDR2 is SVGEGT. The CDR3 protein is CASSYRGLNEKLFF. Written as DNA, the CDR3 is TGTGCCAGCAGTTACCGGGGGCTTAATGAAAAACTGTTTTTT.

V gene TRBV7-9 combines with J gene TRBJ2-7, with 10 positions matching TRBD2. The CDR3 is made up of 15 amino acids. V was clipped by 5 bases and J by 3 bases; unmatched bases: 7. CDR1 is SEHNR, CDR2 FQNEAQ, per germline (reference sequence). The CDR3 loop is CASSQDSGGFYEQYF. The CDR3 DNA sequence: TGTGCCAGCAGCCAAGATAGCGGGGGGTTCTACGAGCAGTACTTC.

Only one count was recorded for this clone. The V and J genes are TRBV7-8 and TRBJ2-2; TRBD1 matches 11 bases. The V and J ends lost 5 bases and 5 bases, in that order; junction bases with no gene match: 4. Germline lookup yields CDR1 SGHVS and CDR2 FQNEAQ. The CDR3 has 15 residues. The CDR3 DNA reads TGTGCCAGCAGCCGGGACAGGGGGGTTACCGGGGAGCTGTTTTTT. As protein: CASSRDRGVTGELFF.